The rows below give T cell receptor beta chains drawn from one sample of a study of blood T cell repertoires in COVID-19. TCRdb's table, derived via immunoSEQ multiplex PCR, lists solely in-frame clones and lacks some. In the table there are 300,000 to 400,000 clones, around nine tenths of which are singletons. Sequenced sample: PBMCs or T cells enriched from blood (not recorded which). These receptor sequences come from a woman aged 25 to 39 with acute COVID-19. The CDR3 runs from the conserved cysteine through the conserved F or W. Fields, in order: V gene, clone size, D gene, J gene, CDR3 length, CDR3 protein, CDR3 DNA. The D gene is left open where the match is weak. Expanded clones get a size class; other rows say once, few or many, or leave the size out.

>TRBV5-1|.|TRBD1|TRBJ2-1|16
CASSPRTGSSYNEQFF
TGCGCCAGCAGCCCTCGGACAGGGAGCTCCTACAATGAGCAGTTCTTC
>TRBV4-1|.|TRBD2|TRBJ2-2|17
CASSHQLAGFNTGELFF
TGCGCCAGCAGCCATCAACTAGCGGGGTTCAACACCGGGGAGCTGTTTTTT
>TRBV6-5|many|.|TRBJ2-7|15
CASSYGTSTSYEQYF
TGTGCCAGCAGTTACGGGACTTCTACCTCCTACGAGCAGTACTTC
>TRBV18|.|TRBD1|TRBJ1-2|12
CASSPTGDGYTF
TGTGCCAGCTCACCGACAGGGGATGGCTACACCTTC
>TRBV4-1|.|TRBD1|TRBJ1-4|15
CASSQGRTGGGKLFF
TGCGCCAGCAGCCAAGGCCGGACAGGGGGAGGAAAACTGTTTTTT
>TRBV7-2|.|TRBD1|TRBJ1-4|15
CASSPPGTGNEKLFF
TGTGCCAGCAGCCCCCCCGGGACAGGGAATGAAAAACTGTTTTTT
>TRBV9|few|.|TRBJ2-1|13
CASSVQGSDEQFF
TGTGCCAGCAGCGTCCAGGGGTCGGATGAGCAGTTCTTC
>TRBV5-6|.|TRBD1|TRBJ1-1|14
CASSYRGLNTEAFF
TGTGCCAGCAGCTACAGGGGGCTCAACACTGAAGCTTTCTTT
>TRBV12-5|.|TRBD1|TRBJ1-1|15
CASGLVTGGITEAFF
TGTGCTAGTGGTTTGGTGACAGGGGGTATCACTGAAGCTTTCTTT
>TRBV14|few|.|TRBJ1-4|16
CASSQDFQTTNEKLFF
TGTGCCAGCAGCCAAGATTTCCAGACAACTAATGAAAAACTGTTTTTT
>TRBV4-1|once|.|TRBJ1-5|17
CASSQDSQGWPNQPQHF
TGCGCCAGCAGCCAAGATTCTCAGGGTTGGCCTAATCAGCCCCAGCATTTT